This note documents a single TCR beta chain sequence. Method: immunoSEQ multiplex PCR; TCRdb's copy keeps in-frame clones and lacks some. The sample shows just over 2,000,000 clones, roughly 94% of them seen only once. The data belong to a study of shared clonotypes between healthy human individuals. Study context: Three plates each covered CD4 naive and memory; CD8 naive two, CD8 memory one.

Germline V CDR1 and CDR2: SGHTA, FQGNSA. Trimming pared 1 base from V and 7 bases from J, leaving 16 bases between. The CDR3 totals 15 residues. The chain recombines TRBV7-2 with TRBJ1-1; possible D gene TRBD1, 6 bases. The sequence was collected from a man between 18 and 29 years old in good health. The sample taken for sequencing was naive CD4+ T cells sorted from blood. Indicated subset: CD45RA+ positively selected. The CDR3 loop reads CASSLVPGAGSEAFF. CDR3 DNA sequence: TGTGCCAGCAGCTTAGTTCCGGGGGCAGGTAGTGAAGCTTTCTTT.